These 21 T cell receptor beta chains share one sample of origin, sequenced in a study of blood T cells in healthy people across ages. Using a J-beta primer mix together with a sample-barcoded 5' primer, a second PCR was run for roughly 6 to 11 cycles. TCRdb re-called the 5' RACE reads with MiXCR, one entry per CDR3 protein. Found here are 1,500,000 or so distinct CDR3 sequences, 59% of them singletons; the top ten hold over 5%. The sample was blood. The receptor source for this set is a man between 18 and 35 years old in good health.

Only a few counts were recorded for this clonotype. The V call is TRBV10-3, the J call TRBJ1-2; no firm D call. The CDR3 loop spans 10 amino acids. From germline, CDR1 is ENHRY and CDR2 SYGVKD. V lost 10 bases and J 2 bases, leaving 5 bases between the germline ends. CDR3 in DNA: TGTGCCACCGAAAACTATGGCTACACCTTC. Translating it yields CATENYGYTF.

The rearrangement uses TRBV29-1 and TRBJ2-7, with TRBD2 as a possible D gene (5 bases). The J call is uncertain, as TRBJ2-4 better fits the DNA end. Germline CDR1 is SQVTM and CDR2 is ANQGSEA. CDR3 length equals 13 residues. The CDR3: CSVVLGGGNIQYF. CDR3 sequence (DNA): TGCAGCGTGGTCCTTGGAGGAGGAAACATTCAGTACTTC.

V gene TRBV4-1 combines with J gene TRBJ2-1, with D possibly being TRBD1 (5 bases). The V end was cut by 4 bases, the J end by 3 bases, with 13 bases between. The CDR3 is 15 residues long. Germline V CDR1 and CDR2: MGHRA, YSYEKL. The CDR3 reads CASSPGKGNYNEQFF. CDR3 in DNA: TGCGCCAGCAGCCCCGGAAAGGGGAACTACAATGAGCAGTTCTTC.

This clonotype was detected a few times. The genes are TRBV29-1 and TRBJ2-5, with D perhaps TRBD2 (5 bases). This CDR3 is 14 amino acids long. Per the germline V gene, CDR1 is SQVTM and CDR2 is ANQGSEA. The germline V and J ends were trimmed by 8 bases and 4 bases, with 20 bases remaining between them. CDR3 loop: CSTRLILFPETQYF. For the CDR3, the DNA is TGCAGCACCAGACTAATTCTCTTTCCAGAGACCCAGTACTTC. Full variable domain (missing parts from reference TRBV29-1 and TRBJ2-5): SAVISQKPSRDICQRGTSLTIQCQVDSQVTMMFWYRQQPGQSLTLIATANQGSEATYESGFVIDKFPISRPNLTFSTLTVSNMSPEDSSIYLCSTRLILFPETQYFGPGTRLLVL.

This clonotype was found once. This chain links TRBV14 with TRBJ2-5; TRBD2 agrees at 14 bases. V shed 2 bases and J 13 bases; nucleotides not matched to a gene: 6. Germline CDR1 reads SGHDN; CDR2 reads FVKESK. The CDR3 extends over 14 amino acids. Written as DNA, the CDR3 is TGTGCCAGCAGCCAACCGGGACTAGCGGGAGACCTGTACTTC. It encodes CASSQPGLAGDLYF.

This clonotype was recorded a few times. J is TRBJ2-7 and V is TRBV5-1; weak D call: TRBD1 (5 bases). The germline V and J ends were trimmed by 1 base and 0 bases, with 11 bases remaining between them. CDR1 SGHRS and CDR2 YFSETQ come from the germline V gene. The CDR3 has 15 residues. As DNA, the CDR3 is TGCGCCAGCAGCTTGCTCACAGGTAGCTCCTACGAGCAGTACTTC. Its protein is CASSLLTGSSYEQYF.

This chain connects TRBV27 to TRBJ2-3; no clear D gene. The germline CDR1 and CDR2 sequences are MNHEY and SMNVEV (reference sequence). This CDR3 comprises 12 residues. V dropped 7 bases and J dropped 6 bases, with 11 bases sitting between them. In DNA form, the CDR3 reads TGTGCCAGCAATGCAGGAACGGATACGCAGTATTTT. Its protein product is CASNAGTDTQYF.

This clonotype was seen only a few times. The V and J genes are TRBV20-1 and TRBJ2-7; TRBD1 might be the D (6 bases). The germline gives CDR1 DFQATT, CDR2 SNEGSKA (reference sequence). Trimming took off 2 bases at V and 2 bases at J, with 10 bases between the two ends. This CDR3 is built from 13 residues. CDR3 DNA: TGCAGTGCTAGAAATAGGGGGACCTACGAGCAGTACTTC. Amino acid sequence: CSARNRGTYEQYF.

V and J are TRBV11-1 and TRBJ1-2; no clear D. Trimming pared 5 bases from V and 3 bases from J, leaving 7 bases between. From germline, CDR1 is SGHAT and CDR2 FQDESV (reference sequence). CDR3 size: 12 residues. CDR3 nucleotide sequence: TGTGCCAGCAGCCAACGGGACTATGGCTACACCTTC. Translation gives CASSQRDYGYTF.

The V call is TRBV7-6, the J call TRBJ2-3; possibly TRBD2 for D (6 bases). Trimming left V 1 base short and J 5 bases short, with 13 bases between. The length of the CDR3 is 15 residues. The germline V gene encodes CDR1 SGHVS and CDR2 FNYEAQ. CDR3 residues: CASSLVADPRDTQYF. The CDR3, as DNA: TGTGCCAGCAGCTTAGTAGCGGATCCTCGAGATACGCAGTATTTT.

This clonotype was observed a single time. This chain connects TRBV6-1 to TRBJ2-7; D may be TRBD1 (5 bases). Trimming removed 5 bases at V and 6 bases at J, with 14 bases between. The CDR3 sequence is 13 residues long. Germline assignment: CDR1 MNHNS and CDR2 SASEGT. CDR3 nucleotides: TGTGCCAGCAGTACCCAACTTAGGGGCGAGCAGTACTTC. Protein sequence: CASSTQLRGEQYF.

The chain recombines TRBV6-6 with TRBJ2-3; D may correspond to TRBD1 or TRBD2 (5 bases each). The V gene's germline CDR1 is MNHNY and CDR2 SVGAGI (reference sequence). The V gene lost 8 bases and the J gene lost 7 bases, with 19 bases spanning the gap. The CDR3 spans 14 residues. CDR3 loop: CASSDGTGWNTQYF. The CDR3 region has the DNA TGTGCCAGCTCAGACGGGACGGGGTGGAATACGCAGTATTTT.

The V and J genes are TRBV2 and TRBJ2-7; perhaps TRBD2 as D (6 bases). Germline V gene lookup returns CDR1 SNHLY and CDR2 FYNNEI. The CDR3 loop spans 13 amino acids. Trimming pared 7 bases from V and 0 bases from J, leaving 10 bases between. The CDR3 DNA reads as TGTGCCAGCACACCGACTAGCTCCTACGAGCAGTACTTC. Translation gives CASTPTSSYEQYF.

Only a few counts were recorded for this clonotype. The chain recombines TRBV25-1 with TRBJ2-7; 10 bases line up with TRBD1. CDR1 and CDR2 (germline): MGHDK, SYGVNS. Trimming cost V 4 bases and J 6 bases; bases outside gene matches: 9. CDR3 size: 15 residues. The CDR3 spells CASSATGTGDLEQYF. The DNA of the CDR3 is TGTGCCAGCAGTGCCACTGGGACAGGGGATCTCGAGCAGTACTTC.

This clonotype occurred once. V and J are TRBV3-1 and TRBJ2-4; 8 positions agree with TRBD2. The J call could be wrong; TRBJ2-7 is a better fit for the DNA end. The CDR3 covers 14 residues. Looked up from germline, CDR1 is LGHDT and CDR2 is YNNKEL (reference sequence). The chain's CDR3 is CASRSGAGEYEQYF. The CDR3 DNA reads TGTGCCAGCAGATCGGGAGCGGGGGAGTACGAGCAGTACTTC.

This chain links TRBV6-1 with TRBJ2-3; D not certain. Trimming shortened V by 7 bases and J by 3 bases, and 8 bases separated the two germline ends. The CDR3 is made up of 12 amino acids. Germline CDR1 and CDR2: MNHNS and SASEGT. The CDR3 protein is CASNIRTDTQYF. The CDR3 nucleotides read TGTGCCAGCAATATAAGGACAGATACGCAGTATTTT.

The chain combines TRBV4-1 with TRBJ2-7, with D possibly being TRBD2 (6 bases). TRBJ2-4 matches the DNA end more closely, so the J call is doubtful. From germline, CDR1 is MGHRA and CDR2 YSYEKL. This CDR3 contains 15 residues. The CDR3 protein is CASSQFGLNKNIQYF. DNA of the CDR3: TGCGCCAGCAGCCAATTCGGACTAAACAAAAACATTCAGTACTTC.

The DNA of the CDR3 is TGCGCCAGCAGCCAAGATCCCCCATGGGGTTCTGGAGTTGAGCAGTTCTTC. Translating it yields CASSQDPPWGSGVEQFF. This chain uses TRBV4-3 with TRBJ2-1; D ambiguous. V lost 0 bases and J lost 9, with 21 bases in between. The germline gives CDR1 LGHNA, CDR2 YSLEER. The CDR3 is made up of 17 amino acids.

This clonotype was seen more than once but under ten times. The rearrangement joins TRBV5-1 to TRBJ1-6; D not certain. The CDR3 runs 14 residues. V dropped 4 bases and J dropped 5 bases, with 10 bases sitting between them. Germline CDR1 SGHRS, CDR2 YFSETQ. The CDR3 reads CASSHGENNSPLHF. CDR3 nucleotide sequence: TGCGCCAGCAGCCATGGGGAGAATAATTCACCCCTCCACTTT. Using reference TRBV5-1 and TRBJ1-6 for the parts outside the CDR3, the full variable domain is KAGVTQTPRYLIKTRGQQVTLSCSPISGHRSVSWYQQTPGQGLQFLFEYFSETQRNKGNFPGRFSGRQFSNSRSEMNVSTLELGDSALYLCASSHGENNSPLHFGNGTRLTVT.

This clonotype was seen only once. This chain connects TRBV6-2 or TRBV6-3 to TRBJ1-1; D unclear. Germline values: CDR1 MNHEY, CDR2 SVGEGT. V lost 2 bases and J 0 bases, leaving 16 bases between the germline ends. This CDR3 has 17 residues. CDR3 in amino acids: CASSYLRHDLMNTEAFF. CDR3 nucleotides: TGTGCCAGCAGTTACCTCAGACACGACCTCATGAACACTGAAGCTTTCTTT.

The chain couples TRBV29-1 to TRBJ2-5; 14 bases align to TRBD2. The length of the CDR3 is 15 residues. V gave up 2 bases and J gave up 7 bases; unmatched junction bases: 6. CDR1 is SQVTM and CDR2 is ANQGSEA in the germline V gene. CDR3 in amino acids: CSVELGLAGVGTQYF. The CDR3 nucleotides are TGCAGCGTTGAATTGGGACTAGCGGGAGTGGGGACCCAGTACTTC.